This TCR beta chain was obtained from a study of T cells expressing NK-cell markers. Whole-study context: It was from sorted CD3+CD56+NKG2C+, CD3+CD56+NKG2C- and CD3+CD56-NKG2C+ T cells that TCR beta repertoires came.

As the method of synthesis, 5'RACE template switching with UMIs yielded TCR beta cDNA. TCRdb re-called the 5' RACE reads; every CDR3 protein appears as one record, without DNA. The sample totals some 140,000 distinct CDR3 sequences. With respect to this clonotype: Antigen unknown.

This CDR3 has 12 residues. Germline V gene sequence: CDR1 MNHNY, CDR2 SVGAGI (reference sequence). Study-wide results and limits: Roughly 6 of the donors carried dominant NKG2C+ clonotypes that took up about 1.0-7.0% of their CD8+ T cells. In several donors, these clonotypes also led the CD3+CD56-NKG2C+ fraction.

Source material: blood T cells: a sorted CD56 or NKG2C T cell subset, CD4+ or CD8+ T cells, or bulk PBMC T cells (not recorded which). This sequence originates from a woman in her 50s in good health. V gene TRBV6-6 combines with J gene TRBJ2-1; lacking DNA, the TRBD1 call made by TCRdb goes unchecked. The CDR3: CATGGSYNEQFF.